Each of the 17 T cell receptor beta chains below was sequenced from the same sample in a study of T cell changes during pregnancy in multiple sclerosis. Profiled with immunoSEQ multiplex PCR; TCRdb holds only in-frame clones, not every one. The sample holds about 50,000 clones, approximately 90% seen once. The sample consisted of CD4+ T cells from peripheral blood mononuclear cells, taken after pregnancy. These receptors all stem from a female donor with multiple sclerosis, enrolled in a pregnancy study.

The chain links TRBV7-2 to TRBJ2-7; 10 bases line up with TRBD2. V was clipped by 6 bases and J by 3 bases; unmatched bases: 14. The CDR3 has 17 amino acids. The germline V gene has CDR1 SGHTA and CDR2 FQGNSA. The CDR3 reads CASSGQAGGPPYYEQYF. CDR3 nucleotide sequence: TGTGCCAGCAGTGGACAAGCGGGAGGGCCCCCCTACTACGAGCAGTACTTC. The variable domain in full, with the rest retrieved from reference TRBV7-2 and TRBJ2-7, is GAGVSQSPSNKVTEKGKDVELRCDPISGHTALYWYRQSLGQGLEFLIYFQGNSAPDKSGLPSDRFSAERTGGSVSTLTIQRTQQEDSAVYLCASSGQAGGPPYYEQYFGPGTRLTVT.

V is TRBV29-1 and J is TRBJ2-3; D unresolved. CDR3 size: 11 residues. The V end lost 4 bases, the J end lost 2 bases, and 4 bases lay between the germline ends. From germline, CDR1 is SQVTM and CDR2 ANQGSEA. The CDR3: CSVGHTDTQYF. The DNA of the CDR3 is TGCAGCGTTGGTCACACAGATACGCAGTATTTT.

This chain uses TRBV28 with TRBJ2-7; 14 bases agree with TRBD2. The germline gives CDR1 MDHEN, CDR2 SYDVKM. The CDR3 sequence is 14 residues long. Trimming took 3 bases from V and 9 from J; bases not matched to a gene: 4. CDR3 bases: TGTGCCAGCAGTTTGGGACTAGCGGGAGTGGGGCAGTACTTC. It is translated as CASSLGLAGVGQYF.

V and J are TRBV11-3 and TRBJ2-7; maybe TRBD1 (6 bases). The CDR3 runs to 13 residues. The V gene's germline CDR1 is SGHNT and CDR2 YENEEA. V was trimmed by 5 bases and J by 6 bases, leaving 14 bases between them. CDR3 in amino acids: CASSPQDSSEQYF. The CDR3 DNA is TGTGCCAGCAGCCCACAGGACAGTTCCGAGCAGTACTTC.

The chain has TRBV7-6 and TRBJ2-3; D may be TRBD1 (5 bases). This CDR3 contains 18 residues. The V end lost 1 base, the J end lost 0 bases, and 17 bases lay between the germline ends. Germline assignment: CDR1 SGHVS and CDR2 FNYEAQ. CDR3 sequence: CASSLVGGADTSTDTQYF. CDR3 coding DNA: TGTGCCAGCAGCTTAGTGGGTGGGGCAGACACTAGCACAGATACGCAGTATTTT.

The rearrangement uses TRBV28 and TRBJ1-1; D is perhaps TRBD1 (6 bases). In germline, CDR1 is MDHEN, CDR2 SYDVKM. CDR3 length: 14 residues. V was trimmed by 6 bases and J by 5 bases, leaving 16 bases between them. CDR3 bases: TGTGCCAGCAGGGGGACATCCCTCATGACTGAAGCTTTCTTT. This gives the protein CASRGTSLMTEAFF. Supplemented by reference TRBV28 and TRBJ1-1, the full variable domain reads DVKVTQSSRYLVKRTGEKVFLECVQDMDHENMFWYRQDPGLGLRLIYFSYDVKMKEKGDIPEGYSVSREKKERFSLILESASTNQTSMYLCASRGTSLMTEAFFGQGTRLTVV.

The chain employs TRBV11-3 and TRBJ2-1; TRBD2 matches at 8 bases. The CDR3 has 15 amino acids. V trimming: 0 bases; J trimming: 6 bases; junction bases outside the gene matches: 4. CDR1 and CDR2 from the germline V gene are SGHNT and YENEEA. The CDR3 DNA reads as TGTGCCAGCAGCTTAGAAGCGGGAGTTGGCAATGAGCAGTTCTTC. It specifies CASSLEAGVGNEQFF.

The chain employs TRBV6-5 and TRBJ2-7, with 9 bases that match TRBD1. V was clipped by 8 bases and J by 2 bases; unmatched bases: 4. Germline V CDR1 and CDR2: MNHEY, SVGAGI. The CDR3 spans 13 residues. The CDR3 bases are TGTGCCAGCCCTGGACAGGGGCCCTACGAGCAGTACTTC. Translation: CASPGQGPYEQYF.

The chain couples TRBV4-1 to TRBJ1-4; weak D call: TRBD1 (5 bases). V gave up 4 bases and J gave up 11 bases, with 11 bases separating them. CDR1 is MGHRA and CDR2 is YSYEKL in the germline V gene. This CDR3 has 12 residues. CDR3 loop: CASSLGGGKLFF. The CDR3 nucleotides are TGCGCCAGCAGCCTCGGGGGGGGGAAACTGTTTTTT.

The chain employs TRBV4-2 and TRBJ2-7; D may be TRBD1 (6 bases). The V gene lost 0 bases and the J gene lost 4 bases, with 13 bases spanning the gap. Germline lookup yields CDR1 LGHNA and CDR2 YNFKEQ. The CDR3 totals 15 residues. DNA of the CDR3: TGTGCCAGCAGCCAAGAGAACACAGGGTTGTACGAGCAGTACTTC. It is translated as CASSQENTGLYEQYF.

The rearrangement joins TRBV28 to TRBJ2-3; 14 positions match TRBD2. V was pared by 3 bases and J by 2 bases, with 4 bases of the junction left unmatched. This CDR3 is 17 amino acids long. Germline-derived CDR1 and CDR2 are MDHEN and SYDVKM. In DNA form, the CDR3 reads TGTGCCAGCAGTTTCTGGACTAGCGGGAGGCTCACAGATACGCAGTATTTT. It translates to CASSFWTSGRLTDTQYF.

In this sample, this clone turned up a few times. The CDR3: CASIGTSSYEQYF. In DNA form, the CDR3 reads TGTGCCAGCATCGGGACTTCCTCCTACGAGCAGTACTTC. The V call is TRBV28, the J call TRBJ2-7; maybe TRBD2 (6 bases). The V and J ends lost 7 bases and 0 bases respectively, with 10 bases between them. Germline lookup yields CDR1 MDHEN and CDR2 SYDVKM. There are 13 residues in the CDR3. Full variable domain (outside the CDR3, taken from reference TRBV28 and TRBJ2-7): DVKVTQSSRYLVKRTGEKVFLECVQDMDHENMFWYRQDPGLGLRLIYFSYDVKMKEKGDIPEGYSVSREKKERFSLILESASTNQTSMYLCASIGTSSYEQYFGPGTRLTVT.

The chain employs TRBV5-6 and TRBJ2-7, with 11 bases identical to TRBD1. Unmatched junction bases numbered 5, after V lost 0 bases and J lost 12 bases. The germline V gene encodes CDR1 SGHDT and CDR2 YYEEEE. The CDR3 runs 13 residues. The CDR3 here is CASSLAGTGGLYF. The CDR3 coding sequence is TGTGCCAGCAGCTTGGCCGGGACAGGGGGGCTGTACTTC.

This chain joins TRBV10-3 and TRBJ2-3; 9 bases map to TRBD2. Germline loops: CDR1 ENHRY, CDR2 SYGVKD. The CDR3 loop spans 18 amino acids. V lost 4 bases, J lost 4 bases, and 15 bases stayed unmatched. The CDR3 protein is CAISGSSSGIRGSDTQYF. DNA of the CDR3: TGTGCCATCAGTGGGTCGTCTAGCGGGATCCGGGGCTCAGATACGCAGTATTTT.

The genes are TRBV19 and TRBJ1-1; 8 bases align to TRBD1. The CDR3 is 14 residues long. Germline values: CDR1 LNHDA, CDR2 SQIVND (reference sequence). V dropped 6 bases and J dropped 0; count of bases not matched to a gene: 3. CDR3 DNA: TGTGCCAGTAGCACGGACAGGGTGAACACTGAAGCTTTCTTT. This codes for CASSTDRVNTEAFF.

A remark on this clone: The junction departs from germline at one end; a sequencing error may be responsible. The chain is built from TRBV27 and TRBJ2-7; D uncertain. This CDR3 is 15 amino acids long. Germline-derived CDR1 and CDR2 are MNHEY and SMNVEV (reference sequence). The CDR3 DNA reads as TGTGCCAGCAGTTTGTACGGCGGCTCCCATTCTACGTTGGACTTC. This codes for CASSLYGGSHSTLDF.

The V call is TRBV2, the J call TRBJ2-1; 8 nucleotides align to TRBD2. Germline assignment: CDR1 SNHLY and CDR2 FYNNEI. The CDR3 is 14 amino acids. V lost 8 bases to trimming and J lost 0 bases; unmatched junction nucleotides: 3. This CDR3 is CASYGTSSYNEQFF. The CDR3, as DNA: TGTGCCAGCTACGGGACTAGCTCCTACAATGAGCAGTTCTTC.